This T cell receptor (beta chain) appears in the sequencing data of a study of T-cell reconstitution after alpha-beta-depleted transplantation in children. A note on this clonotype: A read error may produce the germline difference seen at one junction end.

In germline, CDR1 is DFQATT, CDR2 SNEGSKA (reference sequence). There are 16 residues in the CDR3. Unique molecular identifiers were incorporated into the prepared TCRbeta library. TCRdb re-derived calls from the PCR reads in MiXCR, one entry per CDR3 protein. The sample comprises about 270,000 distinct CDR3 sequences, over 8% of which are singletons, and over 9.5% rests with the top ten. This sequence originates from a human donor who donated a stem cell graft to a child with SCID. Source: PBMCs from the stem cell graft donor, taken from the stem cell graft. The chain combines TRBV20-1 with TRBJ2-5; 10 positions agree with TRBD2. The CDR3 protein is CSVSVPSGGARETKYF. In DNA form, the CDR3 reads TGCAGTGTTTCTGTCCCCAGCGGGGGGGCAAGGGAGACCAAGTACTTC.